This paragraph covers one TCR beta chain sequence. Its antigen is as yet unknown. This specimen belongs to a study of blood T cell dynamics during melanoma immunotherapy. About the study: Standard first-line treatment here was pembrolizumab or nivolumab plus ipilimumab in metastatic melanoma. General observations from the study: Immune-effector CD8+ cells best matched cell-free DNA CDR3 sequences and were most clonal. Whether repertoire-driving clones were melanoma-specific could not be determined.

Deletions cut 2 bases from V and 5 bases from J, with 9 bases between. CDR1 is MNHEY and CDR2 is SVGAGI in the germline V gene. CDR3 length: 14 residues. The time point: pre-treatment baseline. Patients with prior systemic cancer treatment, concomitant immunosuppressants, or other active malignancies were excluded. Some clones are missing from TCRdb's copy, which holds only in-frame ones; the method was immunoSEQ multiplex PCR. This repertoire shows over 10,000 clones, 92% found once; its top ten account for approximately 0.18%. This chain connects TRBV6-5 to TRBJ1-4; D gene ambiguous. The origin of this receptor is a human donor with melanoma. The source material was effector memory CD8+ T cells from blood, sampled from a patient treated with checkpoint blockade. CDR3 residues: CASSYTGKNEKLFF. The CDR3, as DNA: TGTGCCAGCAGTTACACCGGGAAGAATGAAAAACTGTTTTTT.